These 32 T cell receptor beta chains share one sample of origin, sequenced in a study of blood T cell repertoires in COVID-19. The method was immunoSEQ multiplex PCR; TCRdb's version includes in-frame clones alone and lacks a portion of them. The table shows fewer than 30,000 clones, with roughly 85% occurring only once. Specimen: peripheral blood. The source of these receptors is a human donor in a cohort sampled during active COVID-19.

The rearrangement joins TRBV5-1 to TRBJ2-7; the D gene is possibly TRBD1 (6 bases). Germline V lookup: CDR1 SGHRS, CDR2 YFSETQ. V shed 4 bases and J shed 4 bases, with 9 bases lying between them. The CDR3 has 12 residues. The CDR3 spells CASSTDRYEQYF. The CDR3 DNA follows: TGCGCCAGCAGCACGGACAGATACGAGCAGTACTTC.

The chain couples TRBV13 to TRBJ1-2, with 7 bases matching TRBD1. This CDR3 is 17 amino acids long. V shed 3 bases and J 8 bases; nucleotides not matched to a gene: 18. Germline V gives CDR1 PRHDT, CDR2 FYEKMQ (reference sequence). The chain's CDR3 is CASSFSSGQVSWVGYTF. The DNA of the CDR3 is TGTGCCAGCAGCTTTTCTTCTGGACAGGTTTCTTGGGTAGGCTACACCTTC. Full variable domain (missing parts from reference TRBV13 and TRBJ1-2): AAGVIQSPRHLIKEKRETATLKCYPIPRHDTVYWYQQGPGQDPQFLISFYEKMQSDKGSIPDRFSAQQFSDYHSELNMSSLELGDSALYFCASSFSSGQVSWVGYTFGSGTRLTVV.

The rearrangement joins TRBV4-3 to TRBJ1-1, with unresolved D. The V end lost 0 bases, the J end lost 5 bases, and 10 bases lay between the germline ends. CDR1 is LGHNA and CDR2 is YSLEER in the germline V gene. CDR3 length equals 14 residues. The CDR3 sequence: CASSQDLSLTEAFF. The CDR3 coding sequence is TGCGCCAGCAGCCAAGATTTGTCTTTAACTGAAGCTTTCTTT.

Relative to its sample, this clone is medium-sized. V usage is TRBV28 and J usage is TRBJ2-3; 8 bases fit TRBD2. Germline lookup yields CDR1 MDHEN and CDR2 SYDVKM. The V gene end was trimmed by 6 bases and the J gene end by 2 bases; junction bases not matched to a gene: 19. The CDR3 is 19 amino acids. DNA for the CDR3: TGTGCCAGCAGATCAGCACTAGCGGCCCCGGGTTCCCCCACAGATACGCAGTATTTT. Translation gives CASRSALAAPGSPTDTQYF.

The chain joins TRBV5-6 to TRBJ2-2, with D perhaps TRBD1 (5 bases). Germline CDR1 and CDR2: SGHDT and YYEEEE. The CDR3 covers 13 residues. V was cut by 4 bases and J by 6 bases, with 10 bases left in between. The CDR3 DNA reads TGTGCCAGCAGCCACCAGGGATCCGGGGAGCTGTTTTTT. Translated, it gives CASSHQGSGELFF.

CDR3 in amino acids: CARETLNTEAFF. The CDR3 nucleotides are TGTGCCAGAGAGACATTGAACACTGAAGCTTTCTTT. V is TRBV2 and J is TRBJ1-1; no firm D call. Trimming removed 9 bases from V and 0 bases from J, with 8 bases in between. Germline CDR1 is SNHLY and CDR2 is FYNNEI. This CDR3 has 12 residues.

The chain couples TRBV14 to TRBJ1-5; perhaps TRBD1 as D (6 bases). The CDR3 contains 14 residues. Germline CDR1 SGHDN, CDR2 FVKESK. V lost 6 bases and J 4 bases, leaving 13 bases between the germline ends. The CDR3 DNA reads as TGTGCCAGCAGTCGGACAGCTACTAATCAGCCCCAGCATTTT. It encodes CASSRTATNQPQHF.

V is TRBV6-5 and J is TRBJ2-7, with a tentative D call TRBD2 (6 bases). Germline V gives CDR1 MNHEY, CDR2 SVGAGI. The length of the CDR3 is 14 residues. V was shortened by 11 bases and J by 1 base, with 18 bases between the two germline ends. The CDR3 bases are TGTGCCTCCCGGCGGGGTGTTCGATCCTACGAGCAGTACTTC. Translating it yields CASRRGVRSYEQYF.

CDR3 sequence (DNA): TGTGCCTGGTCGGGGTACCCACCAGAGACCCAGTACTTC. Translation: CAWSGYPPETQYF. The V and J genes are TRBV30 and TRBJ2-5; weak D call: TRBD2 (5 bases). CDR3 length equals 13 residues. Germline CDR1 reads GTSNPN; CDR2 reads SVGIG (reference sequence). Trimming took 5 bases from V and 4 from J, leaving 14 bases between them.

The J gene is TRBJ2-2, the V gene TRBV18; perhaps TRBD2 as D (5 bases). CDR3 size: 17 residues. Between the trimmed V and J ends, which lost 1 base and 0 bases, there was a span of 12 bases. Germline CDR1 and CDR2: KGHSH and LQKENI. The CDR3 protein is CASSPLGVPPNTGELFF. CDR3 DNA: TGTGCCAGCTCACCACTCGGGGTACCGCCGAACACCGGGGAGCTGTTTTTT.

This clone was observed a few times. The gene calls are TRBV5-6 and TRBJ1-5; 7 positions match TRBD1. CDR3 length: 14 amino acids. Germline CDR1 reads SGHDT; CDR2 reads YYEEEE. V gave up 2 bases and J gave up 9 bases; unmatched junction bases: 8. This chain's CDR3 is CASSLQGSLGPQHF. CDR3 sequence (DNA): TGTGCCAGCAGCTTACAGGGGTCCCTTGGGCCCCAGCATTTT.

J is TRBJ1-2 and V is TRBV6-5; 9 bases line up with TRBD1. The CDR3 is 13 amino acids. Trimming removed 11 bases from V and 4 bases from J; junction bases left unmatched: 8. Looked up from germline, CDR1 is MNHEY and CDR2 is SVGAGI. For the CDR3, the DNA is TGTGCCTCCCTGCTACAGGGGGCCTATGGCTACACCTTC. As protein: CASLLQGAYGYTF.

The chain's CDR3 is CASSPIDSAEQFF. DNA for the CDR3: TGTGCCAGCAGCCCTATCGACTCAGCCGAGCAGTTCTTC. This chain links TRBV7-9 with TRBJ2-1; D is undetermined. The CDR3 consists of 13 residues. Trimming removed 5 bases at V and 10 bases at J, with 15 bases between. Germline loops: CDR1 SEHNR, CDR2 FQNEAQ (reference sequence).

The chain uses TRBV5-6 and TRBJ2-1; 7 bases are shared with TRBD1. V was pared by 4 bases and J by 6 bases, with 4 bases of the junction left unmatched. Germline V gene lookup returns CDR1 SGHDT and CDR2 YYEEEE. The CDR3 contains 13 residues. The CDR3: CASSPTGVNEQFF. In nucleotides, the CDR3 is TGTGCCAGCAGCCCTACAGGGGTCAATGAGCAGTTCTTC.

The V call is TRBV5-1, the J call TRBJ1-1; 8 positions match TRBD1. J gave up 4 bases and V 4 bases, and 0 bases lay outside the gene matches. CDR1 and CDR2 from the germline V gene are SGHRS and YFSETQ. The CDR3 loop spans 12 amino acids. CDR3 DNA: TGCGCCAGCAGCGACAGGGGCACTGAAGCTTTCTTT. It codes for CASSDRGTEAFF.

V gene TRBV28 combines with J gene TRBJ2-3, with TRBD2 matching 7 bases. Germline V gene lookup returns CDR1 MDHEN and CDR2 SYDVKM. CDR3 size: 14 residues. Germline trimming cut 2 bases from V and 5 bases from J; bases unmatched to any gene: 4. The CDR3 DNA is TGTGCCAGCAGTTTAGGATCGGGAGGAGATACGCAGTATTTT. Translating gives CASSLGSGGDTQYF.

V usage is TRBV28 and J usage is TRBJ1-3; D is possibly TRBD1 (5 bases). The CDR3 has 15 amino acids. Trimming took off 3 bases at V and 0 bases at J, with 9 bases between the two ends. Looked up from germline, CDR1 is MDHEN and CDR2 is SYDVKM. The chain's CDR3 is CASSFGAFSGNTIYF. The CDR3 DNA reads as TGTGCCAGCAGTTTTGGGGCCTTCTCTGGAAACACCATATATTTT.

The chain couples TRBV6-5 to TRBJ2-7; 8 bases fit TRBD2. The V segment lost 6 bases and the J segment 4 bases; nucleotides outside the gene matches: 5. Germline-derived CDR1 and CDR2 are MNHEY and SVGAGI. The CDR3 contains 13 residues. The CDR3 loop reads CASSSREGYEQYF. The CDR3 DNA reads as TGTGCCAGCAGCAGCCGGGAGGGATACGAGCAGTACTTC.

This CDR3 is CASSPQGIPTGPVTNSPLHF. The CDR3 DNA reads as TGCGCCAGCAGCCCACAGGGGATTCCAACAGGACCGGTTACAAATTCACCCCTCCACTTT. This sequence joins TRBV5-1 and TRBJ1-6, with 7 bases aligning to TRBD1. V was clipped by 4 bases and J by 7 bases; unmatched bases: 23. The CDR3 runs to 20 residues. The germline V gene encodes CDR1 SGHRS and CDR2 YFSETQ.

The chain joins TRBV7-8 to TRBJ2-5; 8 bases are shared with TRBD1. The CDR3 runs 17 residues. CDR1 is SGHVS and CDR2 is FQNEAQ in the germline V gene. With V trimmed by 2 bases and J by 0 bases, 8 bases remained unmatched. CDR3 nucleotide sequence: TGTGCCAGCAGCTTACCCAGGACAGGGCGGTACCAAGAGACCCAGTACTTC. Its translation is CASSLPRTGRYQETQYF.

CDR3 protein: CASSPGLRYEQYF. The DNA of the CDR3 is TGTGCCAGCAGCCCGGGACTCCGTTACGAGCAGTACTTC. The rearrangement links TRBV7-6 to TRBJ2-7; D may be TRBD2 (6 bases). CDR3 size: 13 residues. Per the germline V gene, CDR1 is SGHVS and CDR2 is FNYEAQ. V lost 5 bases and J 4 bases, leaving 12 bases between the germline ends.

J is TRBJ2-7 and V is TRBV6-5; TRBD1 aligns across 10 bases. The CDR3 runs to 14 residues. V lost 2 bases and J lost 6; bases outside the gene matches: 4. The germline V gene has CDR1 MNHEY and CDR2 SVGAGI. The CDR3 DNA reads TGTGCCAGCAGTTACCGGAGGACAGGGGGCGAGCAGTACTTC. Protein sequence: CASSYRRTGGEQYF.

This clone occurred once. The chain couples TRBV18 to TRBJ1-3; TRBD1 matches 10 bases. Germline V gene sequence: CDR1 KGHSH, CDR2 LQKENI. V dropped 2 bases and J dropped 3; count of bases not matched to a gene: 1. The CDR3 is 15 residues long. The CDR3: CASSPDRGHGNTIYF. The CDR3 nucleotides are TGTGCCAGCTCACCAGACAGGGGGCATGGAAACACCATATATTTT.

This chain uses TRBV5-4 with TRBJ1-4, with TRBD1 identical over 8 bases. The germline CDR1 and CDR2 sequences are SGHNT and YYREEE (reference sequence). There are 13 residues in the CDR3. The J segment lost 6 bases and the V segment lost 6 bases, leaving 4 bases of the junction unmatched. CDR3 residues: CASKVDRDEKLFF. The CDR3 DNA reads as TGTGCCAGCAAAGTGGACAGGGATGAAAAACTGTTTTTT.

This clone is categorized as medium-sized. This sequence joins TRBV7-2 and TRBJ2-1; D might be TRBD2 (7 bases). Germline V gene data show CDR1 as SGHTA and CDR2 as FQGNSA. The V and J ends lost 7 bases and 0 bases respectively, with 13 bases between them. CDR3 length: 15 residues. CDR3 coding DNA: TGTGCCAGCAAAACGGGGGGCGGCTCCTACAATGAGCAGTTCTTC. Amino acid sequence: CASKTGGGSYNEQFF.

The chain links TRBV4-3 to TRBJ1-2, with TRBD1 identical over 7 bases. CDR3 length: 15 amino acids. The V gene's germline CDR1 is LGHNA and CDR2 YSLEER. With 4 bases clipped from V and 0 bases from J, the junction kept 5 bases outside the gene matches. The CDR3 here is CASSPLDRANYGYTF. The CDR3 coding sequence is TGCGCCAGCAGCCCTTTAGACAGGGCTAACTATGGCTACACCTTC.

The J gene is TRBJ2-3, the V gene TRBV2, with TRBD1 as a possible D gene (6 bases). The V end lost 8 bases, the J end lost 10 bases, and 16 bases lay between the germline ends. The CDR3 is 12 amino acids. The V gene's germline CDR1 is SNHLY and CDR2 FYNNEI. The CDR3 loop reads CASGVGGQSQYF. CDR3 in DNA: TGTGCCAGCGGAGTTGGAGGACAGTCGCAGTATTTT.

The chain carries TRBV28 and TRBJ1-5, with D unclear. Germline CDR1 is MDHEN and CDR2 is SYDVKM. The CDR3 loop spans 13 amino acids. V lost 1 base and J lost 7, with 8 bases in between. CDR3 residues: CASSLSGIQPQHF. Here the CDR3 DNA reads TGTGCCAGCAGTTTATCGGGGATCCAGCCCCAGCATTTT.

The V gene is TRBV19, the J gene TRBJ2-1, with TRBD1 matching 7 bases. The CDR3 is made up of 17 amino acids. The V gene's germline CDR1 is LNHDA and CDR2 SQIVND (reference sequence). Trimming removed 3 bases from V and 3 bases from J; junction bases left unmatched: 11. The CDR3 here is CASSIGSGTEIYNEQFF. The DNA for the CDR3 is TGTGCCAGTAGTATTGGCTCCGGGACAGAAATCTACAATGAGCAGTTCTTC.

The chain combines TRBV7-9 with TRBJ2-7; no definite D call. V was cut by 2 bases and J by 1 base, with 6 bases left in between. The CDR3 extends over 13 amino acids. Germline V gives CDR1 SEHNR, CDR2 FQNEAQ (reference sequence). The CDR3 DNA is TGTGCCAGCAGCTTACCCGGGTCCTACGAGCAGTACTTC. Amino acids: CASSLPGSYEQYF.

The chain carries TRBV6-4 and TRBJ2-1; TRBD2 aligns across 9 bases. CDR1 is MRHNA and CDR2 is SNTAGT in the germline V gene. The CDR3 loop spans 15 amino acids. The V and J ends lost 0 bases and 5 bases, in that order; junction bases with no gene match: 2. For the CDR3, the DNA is TGTGCCAGCAGTGACTCAGCGGGGGGACACAATGAGCAGTTCTTC. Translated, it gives CASSDSAGGHNEQFF.

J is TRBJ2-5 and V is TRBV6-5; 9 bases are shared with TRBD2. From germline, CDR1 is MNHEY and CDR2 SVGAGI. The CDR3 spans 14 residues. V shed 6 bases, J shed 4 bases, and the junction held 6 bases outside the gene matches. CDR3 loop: CASRLAGVGETQYF. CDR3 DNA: TGTGCCAGCAGATTAGCGGGGGTAGGAGAGACCCAGTACTTC.